A selection of T cell receptor beta chains follows, all from one sample in a study of T cell responses to AZD1222 COVID-19 vaccine. Profiled with immunoSEQ multiplex PCR; TCRdb holds only in-frame clones, not every one. The sample has tens of thousands of clones, about 90% seen once. The sample here was peripheral blood, taken on day 0 of AZD1222 vaccination. The receptors were gathered from an adult in good health. Both conserved end residues are part of each CDR3. D genes are given only for firm matches. Size tells how often a clone was seen (once, few, many) or the class of an expanded clone, and some rows leave it out.

CDR3 protein	CDR3 DNA	clone size	V gene	J gene	D gene
CASSPGAGELFF	TGTGCCAGCTCACCTGGGGCCGGGGAGCTGTTTTTT	once	TRBV18	TRBJ2-2	.
CASSKQGLVDYEQYF	TGTGCCAGCAGTAAACAGGGGTTGGTTGACTACGAGCAGTACTTC	.	TRBV6-5	TRBJ2-7	TRBD1
CASSQAGTGSYEQYF	TGTGCCAGCAGCCAAGCCGGGACAGGATCCTACGAGCAGTACTTC	.	TRBV4-2	TRBJ2-7	TRBD1
CASSEWDSNWGGYTF	TGTGCCAGCAGTGAATGGGACAGTAACTGGGGCGGCTACACCTTC	.	TRBV25-1	TRBJ1-2	TRBD1
CASSLTDQPQHF	TGTGCCAGCAGCCTAACGGATCAGCCCCAGCATTTT	.	TRBV12-3/TRBV12-4	TRBJ1-5	.
CASSVGGLAVYNEQFF	TGTGCCAGCAGCGTAGGAGGACTAGCGGTTTACAATGAGCAGTTCTTC	.	TRBV9	TRBJ2-1	TRBD2
CARTVAGPSSYNEQFF	TGTGCCAGGACGGTGGCAGGGCCGTCCTCCTACAATGAGCAGTTCTTC	.	TRBV28	TRBJ2-1	.
CASSQGEDGLYEQYF	TGTGCCAGCAGCCAAGGTGAGGACGGGCTCTACGAGCAGTACTTC	once	TRBV14	TRBJ2-7	.
CASSSPREQYF	TGTGCCAGCAGTTCCCCCCGCGAGCAGTACTTC	few	TRBV6-5	TRBJ2-7	.
CASSGPRGTGELFF	TGCGCCAGCAGCGGACCCAGGGGGACCGGGGAGCTGTTTTTT	.	TRBV5-1	TRBJ2-2	TRBD1
CASSLEEANEKLFF	TGCGCCAGCAGCCTGGAGGAGGCTAATGAAAAACTGTTTTTT	.	TRBV5-1	TRBJ1-4	.
CASSPDRGSGNTIYF	TGTGCCAGCTCCCCTGACAGGGGCTCTGGAAACACCATATATTTT	.	TRBV6-5	TRBJ1-3	TRBD1
CASGVYGYTF	TGTGCCAGCGGGGTCTATGGCTACACCTTC	.	TRBV28	TRBJ1-2	.
CASSQDWGGGWYGYTF	TGCGCCAGCAGCCAAGATTGGGGGGGTGGTTGGTATGGCTACACCTTC	.	TRBV4-3	TRBJ1-2	.
CASSSPAGGANVLTF	TGTGCCAGCAGCAGTCCAGCTGGTGGGGCCAACGTCCTGACTTTC	.	TRBV6-5	TRBJ2-6	.
CASSSRGRTNEKLFF	TGTGCCAGCAGTTCTCGGGGGCGAACTAATGAAAAACTGTTTTTT	.	TRBV6-5	TRBJ1-4	.
CASTKNGGFTEAFF	TGTGCCAGCACCAAAAACGGGGGGTTCACTGAAGCTTTCTTT	.	TRBV11-1	TRBJ1-1	.
CASSSPGTKETQYF	TGTGCCAGCAGTTCCCCCGGGACGAAAGAGACCCAGTACTTC	.	TRBV7-2	TRBJ2-5	.
CASSVRTYEQYF	TGTGCCAGCAGTGTCCGGACTTACGAGCAGTACTTC	.	TRBV25-1	TRBJ2-7	.
CASSLQGTEAFF	TGTGCCAGCAGCTTACAGGGTACTGAAGCTTTCTTT	.	TRBV11-2	TRBJ1-1	.
CSVRVGYGYTF	TGCAGCGTTAGGGTAGGGTATGGCTACACCTTC	.	TRBV29-1	TRBJ1-2	.
CSVAGGFTDTQYF	TGCAGCGTTGCTGGGGGGTTCACAGATACGCAGTATTTT	.	TRBV29-1	TRBJ2-3	.
CASSQDLGQGFTNEKLFF	TGTGCCAGCAGCCAAGATCTTGGACAGGGTTTTACTAATGAAAAACTGTTTTTT	.	TRBV3-1/TRBV3-2	TRBJ1-4	TRBD1
CASSQSGGGGETQYF	TGTGCCAGCAGCCAGAGCGGGGGAGGTGGAGAGACCCAGTACTTC	.	TRBV7-8	TRBJ2-5	TRBD2
CASIGWRTGDNTEAFF	TGTGCCAGCATAGGTTGGAGGACAGGCGACAACACTGAAGCTTTCTTT	.	TRBV14	TRBJ1-1	TRBD1
CASSRNPGQGFGNQPQHF	TGTGCCAGCAGTCGTAACCCGGGACAGGGGTTCGGCAATCAGCCCCAGCATTTT	.	TRBV2	TRBJ1-5	TRBD1
CASHGASGYNEQFF	TGTGCCAGCCACGGGGCTAGCGGATACAATGAGCAGTTCTTC	.	TRBV28	TRBJ2-1	TRBD2
CASSITGSDTQYF	TGTGCCAGCAGCATAACAGGGTCAGATACGCAGTATTTT	.	TRBV11-3	TRBJ2-3	.
CASSEGLAGAYEQYF	TGTGCCAGCAGTGAGGGACTAGCGGGGGCCTACGAGCAGTACTTC	medium-sized	TRBV6-1	TRBJ2-7	TRBD2
CASSSGSLTPQETQYF	TGTGCCAGCAGCTCCGGGAGTTTGACTCCACAAGAGACCCAGTACTTC	.	TRBV9	TRBJ2-5	.
CASSLSASGYYEQYF	TGTGCCAGCAGTTTATCGGCTAGCGGATACTACGAGCAGTACTTC	.	TRBV28	TRBJ2-7	TRBD2
CASSLLGLAGEQYF	TGTGCCAGCAGCTTATTGGGACTAGCGGGAGAACAGTACTTC	.	TRBV11-2	TRBJ2-7	TRBD2
CASWGRWRNTIYF	TGTGCCAGCTGGGGCAGGTGGAGAAACACCATATATTTT	.	TRBV6-5	TRBJ1-3	.
CASSLSGVGRSPLHF	TGTGCCAGCAGCTTGTCAGGGGTTGGGCGGTCACCCCTCCACTTT	.	TRBV5-6	TRBJ1-6	.
CASSELGGVYTF	TGTGCCAGCAGTGAACTCGGGGGGGTCTACACCTTC	.	TRBV2	TRBJ1-2	.
CASTPSGKSYNEQFF	TGTGCCAGCACCCCTAGCGGGAAATCCTACAATGAGCAGTTCTTC	.	TRBV21-1	TRBJ2-1	.
CASSQDGTSGDNEQFF	TGTGCCAGCAGCCAAGATGGGACTAGCGGAGACAATGAGCAGTTCTTC	.	TRBV3-1/TRBV3-2	TRBJ2-1	TRBD2